Shown below are 21 T cell receptor beta chains from a single sample sequenced in a study of graft-versus-host responses after intestinal transplantation. TCRdb's table, derived via immunoSEQ multiplex PCR, lists solely in-frame clones and lacks some. The table lists some 130,000 clones, roughly 95% of them singletons. No cognate antigen is known for these TCRs. The material was unstimulated CD8+ T cells sorted from spleen or lymph node cells, obtained before intestinal transplant. The receptors were gathered from a human donor who received an intestinal transplant.

The chain couples TRBV7-9 to TRBJ2-7, with D perhaps TRBD2 (6 bases). Per germline, CDR1 SEHNR and CDR2 FQNEAQ (reference sequence). The CDR3 loop spans 14 amino acids. V was clipped by 1 base and J by 6 bases, with 13 bases between them. The CDR3 loop reads CASSLGSGTREQYF. The CDR3 DNA is TGTGCCAGCAGCTTAGGGTCCGGGACTCGCGAGCAGTACTTC.

The chain links TRBV28 to TRBJ1-1; 7 nucleotides agree with TRBD1. The germline V gene encodes CDR1 MDHEN and CDR2 SYDVKM. The CDR3 consists of 14 residues. Losses at the gene ends were 3 bases for V and 4 bases for J; bases not matched to a gene: 5. DNA for the CDR3: TGTGCCAGCAGTTTCTCAGGGGGAGGCACTGAAGCTTTCTTT. Translating gives CASSFSGGGTEAFF.

The chain recombines TRBV28 with TRBJ2-5, with D tentatively TRBD2 (6 bases). Judging by the DNA end, TRBJ2-7 fits better; the J call may be wrong. The CDR3 runs 15 residues. Germline V gene data show CDR1 as MDHEN and CDR2 as SYDVKM. CDR3: CASSLTSVSPGEQYF. The CDR3 DNA reads TGTGCCAGCAGTTTGACTAGTGTCTCTCCTGGCGAGCAGTACTTC.

The rearrangement uses TRBV19 and TRBJ2-5, with 8 bases identical to TRBD2. The J call may be incorrect, as the DNA end agrees better with TRBJ2-7. Germline V gene lookup returns CDR1 LNHDA and CDR2 SQIVND (reference sequence). This CDR3 has 17 amino acids. The DNA for the CDR3 is TGTGCCAGTAGTATAGATGAGGTAAAGGCTAGCGGGTACGAGCAGTACTTC. It is translated as CASSIDEVKASGYEQYF.

The chain employs TRBV30 and TRBJ2-1; weak D call: TRBD1 (5 bases). The CDR3 runs 16 residues. From germline, CDR1 is GTSNPN and CDR2 SVGIG (reference sequence). Trimming cost V 0 bases and J 3 bases, with 15 bases left between them. CDR3: CAWSVQLGADYNEQFF. The DNA of the CDR3 is TGTGCCTGGAGTGTCCAACTTGGGGCGGACTACAATGAGCAGTTCTTC.

This clone showed up just a few times. This chain joins TRBV11-2 and TRBJ1-1, with unresolved D. Trimming left V 1 base short and J 1 base short, with 4 bases between. From germline, CDR1 is SGHAT and CDR2 FQNNGV. This CDR3 is built from 13 residues. The CDR3, as DNA: TGTGCCAGCAGCTTAGCAGGGAACACTGAAGCTTTCTTT. It codes for CASSLAGNTEAFF.

The gene calls are TRBV5-5 and TRBJ2-7, with D perhaps matching TRBD2 (5 bases). The CDR3 spans 12 residues. V shed 4 bases and J shed 6 bases, with 11 bases lying between them. The germline V gene has CDR1 SGHKS and CDR2 YYEKEE (reference sequence). CDR3 sequence: CASSQTEGEQYF. The CDR3 DNA reads TGTGCCAGCAGCCAAACAGAGGGCGAGCAGTACTTC.

The chain combines TRBV5-1 with TRBJ2-7; no firm D call. The CDR3 is made up of 16 amino acids. V lost 0 bases, J lost 0 bases, and 13 bases lay in between. The germline V gene has CDR1 SGHRS and CDR2 YFSETQ. The CDR3 spells CASSLALVTDSYEQYF. The CDR3 DNA sequence: TGCGCCAGCAGCTTGGCCTTGGTAACAGACTCCTACGAGCAGTACTTC. The variable domain in full, with the rest retrieved from reference TRBV5-1 and TRBJ2-7, is KAGVTQTPRYLIKTRGQQVTLSCSPISGHRSVSWYQQTPGQGLQFLFEYFSETQRNKGNFPGRFSGRQFSNSRSEMNVSTLELGDSALYLCASSLALVTDSYEQYFGPGTRLTVT.

Details on this clone: The junction does not match germline at one end; this may be a read error. The genes are TRBV27 and TRBJ1-5; the match to TRBD1 covers 8 bases. Germline CDR1 and CDR2: MNHEY and SMNVEV (reference sequence). This CDR3 is built from 13 residues. The CDR3 spells CASSLLWTGPRTF. The DNA of the CDR3 is TGTGCCAGCAGTTTATTGTGGACAGGGCCGAGAACTTTT.

The J gene is TRBJ1-5, the V gene TRBV30; possibly TRBD1 for D (5 bases). V was cut by 0 bases and J by 0 bases, with 9 bases left in between. Looked up from germline, CDR1 is GTSNPN and CDR2 is SVGIG (reference sequence). The CDR3 runs to 15 residues. The CDR3 sequence is CAWSVGTASNQPQHF. The DNA of the CDR3 is TGTGCCTGGAGTGTTGGGACGGCTAGCAATCAGCCCCAGCATTTT.

The J gene is TRBJ1-1, the V gene TRBV4-2; D might be TRBD1 (5 bases). Trimming took off 6 bases at V and 5 bases at J, with 13 bases between the two ends. The CDR3 sequence is 13 residues long. The germline V gene encodes CDR1 LGHNA and CDR2 YNFKEQ. CDR3 nucleotide sequence: TGTGCCAGCAGTCCCGCGGGGGAAACTGAAGCTTTCTTT. Protein: CASSPAGETEAFF.

This clone was detected a few times. The genes are TRBV28 and TRBJ1-3; D call uncertain. Germline CDR1 and CDR2: MDHEN and SYDVKM. Trimming shortened V by 7 bases and J by 5 bases, and 9 bases separated the two germline ends. CDR3 size: 12 residues. In DNA, the CDR3 is TGTGCCAGCACGCCAGATAGAAACACCATATATTTT. This codes for CASTPDRNTIYF.

The J gene is TRBJ2-7, the V gene TRBV9; no clear D. The CDR3 has 16 amino acids. CDR1 and CDR2 from the germline V gene are SGDLS and YYNGEE. Trimming left V 3 bases short and J 3 bases short, with 19 bases between. The CDR3 region is CASSENPVHGHYEQYF. In DNA form, the CDR3 reads TGTGCCAGCAGCGAAAACCCGGTCCACGGCCACTACGAGCAGTACTTC.

J is TRBJ2-7 and V is TRBV7-8, with D hard to call. The CDR3 extends over 12 amino acids. V lost 7 bases and J lost 7, with 14 bases in between. The germline CDR1 and CDR2 sequences are SGHVS and FQNEAQ. CDR3 DNA sequence: TGTGCCAGCACCGTATCTCTCTTGGAGCAGTACTTC. Its translation: CASTVSLLEQYF.

This clone was counted once. The chain has TRBV5-4 and TRBJ2-7; TRBD1 matches 8 bases. V was pared by 0 bases and J by 4 bases, with 3 bases of the junction left unmatched. The CDR3 runs 14 residues. The germline gives CDR1 SGHNT, CDR2 YYREEE (reference sequence). Written as DNA, the CDR3 is TGTGCCAGCAGCTTGGTAGGACAGGGTTACGAGCAGTACTTC. It translates to CASSLVGQGYEQYF.

This clone occurred a few times. The J gene is TRBJ1-2, the V gene TRBV4-1; 8 bases are a match to TRBD1. V gave up 1 base and J gave up 4 bases; unmatched junction bases: 11. Germline V CDR1 and CDR2: MGHRA, YSYEKL. This CDR3 region has 17 residues. The CDR3 coding sequence is TGCGCCAGCAGCCAAGGGGCAGGGGGCTGGAATCCCTATGGCTACACCTTC. It translates to CASSQGAGGWNPYGYTF.

The J gene is TRBJ2-7, the V gene TRBV13, with TRBD2 as a possible D gene (6 bases). The CDR3 has 15 residues. V lost 5 bases and J 2 bases, leaving 16 bases between the germline ends. Germline V gene sequence: CDR1 PRHDT, CDR2 FYEKMQ (reference sequence). CDR3 region: CASSLGSEGTYEQYF. DNA of the CDR3: TGTGCCAGCAGCCTCGGGTCGGAGGGGACCTACGAGCAGTACTTC. The entire variable domain, with the rest obtained from reference TRBV13 and TRBJ2-7, is as follows: AAGVIQSPRHLIKEKRETATLKCYPIPRHDTVYWYQQGPGQDPQFLISFYEKMQSDKGSIPDRFSAQQFSDYHSELNMSSLELGDSALYFCASSLGSEGTYEQYFGPGTRLTVT.

The genes are TRBV4-1 and TRBJ1-1; maybe TRBD1 (5 bases). This CDR3 region has 14 residues. Per germline, CDR1 MGHRA and CDR2 YSYEKL. V gave up 1 base and J gave up 8 bases, with 14 bases separating them. Written as DNA, the CDR3 is TGCGCCAGCAGCCAAGGAATCAGGGAAATGGAAGCTTTCTTT. Protein product: CASSQGIREMEAFF.

V is TRBV23-1 and J is TRBJ2-7; 8 bases fit TRBD1. TRBV23-1 falls under the ORF class, with uncertain function. This CDR3 region has 17 residues. The V segment lost 4 bases and the J segment 3 bases; nucleotides outside the gene matches: 14. CDR3 amino acids: CASSPWTGTPKSYEQYF. DNA of the CDR3: TGCGCCAGCAGTCCCTGGACAGGGACTCCCAAGAGCTACGAGCAGTACTTC.

V and J are TRBV9 and TRBJ2-1; 7 bases agree with TRBD1. This CDR3 region has 15 residues. The germline CDR1 and CDR2 sequences are SGDLS and YYNGEE. With 0 bases clipped from V and 6 bases from J, the junction kept 6 bases outside the gene matches. CDR3 DNA sequence: TGTGCCAGCAGCGTAGGACAGGGACCCGGCAATGAGCAGTTCTTC. Protein product: CASSVGQGPGNEQFF.

In regard to this clone: The sample holds other DNA sequences that translate to the same CDR3. The rearrangement links TRBV5-4 to TRBJ2-7, with TRBD1 matching over 8 bases. The germline V gene encodes CDR1 SGHNT and CDR2 YYREEE (reference sequence). The CDR3 is made up of 16 amino acids. The junction had 9 bases not matched to a gene; V was cut back by 0 bases and J by 4 bases. This chain's CDR3 is CASSLVGRGRIYEQYF. CDR3 coding DNA: TGTGCCAGCAGCTTGGTCGGCAGGGGGCGGATATACGAGCAGTACTTC.